The entry below describes one T cell receptor (beta chain). The repertoire was sequenced with immunoSEQ multiplex PCR; TCRdb's copy has only in-frame clones and lacks some. Here the sample spans about 270,000 clones, about 87% being singletons. This record comes from a study of blood T cell repertoires in COVID-19. On the study more broadly: Sources were T cells, B-cell-depleted T cells, or PBMCs; the material itself was cDNA or gDNA.

CDR3 length: 16 residues. Losses at the gene ends were 7 bases for V and 1 base for J; bases not matched to a gene: 11. Germline lookup yields CDR1 SGHNT and CDR2 YENEEA. In assigning cohorts, the study relied on participant-reported clinical history. The chain is built from TRBV11-3 and TRBJ1-1, with 8 bases fitting TRBD1. The sample comprised PBMCs or T cells enriched from blood (not recorded which). This receptor was obtained from a woman in her thirties or forties with acute COVID-19. The DNA of the CDR3 is TGTGCCAGCAACAAAGGACAGGGTGACTCGAACACTGAAGCTTTCTTT. This translates into CASNKGQGDSNTEAFF.